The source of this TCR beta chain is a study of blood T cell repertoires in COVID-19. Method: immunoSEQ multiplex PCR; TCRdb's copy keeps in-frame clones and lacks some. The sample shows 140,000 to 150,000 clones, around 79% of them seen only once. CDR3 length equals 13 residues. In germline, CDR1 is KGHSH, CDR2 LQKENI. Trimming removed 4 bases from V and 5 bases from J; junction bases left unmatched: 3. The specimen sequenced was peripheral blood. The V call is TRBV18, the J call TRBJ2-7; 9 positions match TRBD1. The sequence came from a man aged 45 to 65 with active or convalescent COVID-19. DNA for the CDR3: TGTGCCAGCTCACGCGACAGGGGGGACGAGCAGTACTTC. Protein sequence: CASSRDRGDEQYF. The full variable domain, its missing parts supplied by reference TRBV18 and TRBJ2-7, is NAGVMQNPRHLVRRRGQEARLRCSPMKGHSHVYWYRQLPEEGLKFMVYLQKENIIDESGMPKERFSAEFPKEGPSILRIQQVVRGDSAAYFCASSRDRGDEQYFGPGTRLTVT.